This passage covers 20 T cell receptor beta chains from one sample sequenced in a study of cytomegalovirus exposure and HLA in healthy donors (dated by TCRdb to 2016 to 2017). Library creation used the immunoSEQ multiplex PCR assay. For the multiplex PCR, a mixture combining 60 forward primers for TCR Vbeta segments and 13 reverse primers for TCR Jbeta segments was used. The immuneACCESS repertoire file appears here via TCRdb, limited to in-frame rearrangements. These files lack a portion of the clones; in checked studies, under half of the deficit traces to unresolved V genes, and the cause of the others is not known. The table for this sample lists approximately 120,000 clones; 70% to 85% of them were counted only once. 3.3% of the sample lies in the top ten. Source material: PBMCs. The receptors were gathered from a woman aged 45-60 years in good health and CMV-seronegative.

The CDR3 sequence: CALRPMNTEAFF. The CDR3 DNA reads TGTGCCCTGCGTCCGATGAACACTGAAGCTTTCTTT. The rearrangement joins TRBV27 to TRBJ1-1; D remains unclear. Germline V gene lookup returns CDR1 MNHEY and CDR2 SMNVEV (reference sequence). The CDR3 consists of 12 residues. V lost 11 bases, J lost 0 bases, and 10 bases lay in between.

This chain links TRBV27 with TRBJ1-2; 8 bases fit TRBD1. CDR3 length equals 14 residues. Trimming removed 5 bases from V and 4 bases from J; junction bases left unmatched: 6. Per germline, CDR1 MNHEY and CDR2 SMNVEV (reference sequence). The CDR3 coding sequence is TGTGCCAGCAGTACCCGAACAGGGGGCTATGGCTACACCTTC. Translation gives CASSTRTGGYGYTF.

In its sample, this clone was seen a few times. The J gene is TRBJ2-5, the V gene TRBV30; maybe TRBD2 (6 bases). In germline, CDR1 is GTSNPN, CDR2 SVGIG (reference sequence). The CDR3 length is 15 residues. Deletions cut 1 base from V and 5 bases from J, with 17 bases between. CDR3 DNA sequence: TGTGCCTGGAGTGCCAGGCTCCCTGGGGGGGAGACCCAGTACTTC. Translating gives CAWSARLPGGETQYF.

This clone has just a few counts. The chain couples TRBV29-1 to TRBJ1-5, with 10 bases matching TRBD1. V was clipped by 6 bases and J by 8 bases; unmatched bases: 4. The CDR3 is 12 amino acids. The germline V gene has CDR1 SQVTM and CDR2 ANQGSEA. CDR3 coding DNA: TGCAGCGTGGGGACAGGGGATGAGCCCCAGCATTTT. Residues: CSVGTGDEPQHF.

This clone was seen more than once but under ten times. The CDR3 spells CASSQDRREEQYF. As DNA, the CDR3 is TGTGCCAGCAGCCAAGATCGTAGGGAGGAGCAGTACTTC. V usage is TRBV4-2 and J usage is TRBJ2-7, with TRBD2 as a possible D gene (5 bases). Germline CDR1 is LGHNA and CDR2 is YNFKEQ. CDR3 length: 13 residues. V lost 0 bases and J lost 7, with 10 bases in between.

The chain uses TRBV4-1 and TRBJ2-5, with 7 positions matching TRBD2. The CDR3 has 14 amino acids. The trim removed 3 bases at V and 4 bases at J, leaving 5 bases unmatched. Germline assignment: CDR1 MGHRA and CDR2 YSYEKL. CDR3 in DNA: TGCGCCAGCAGCCACGGGTTAGCGGGAGAGACCCAGTACTTC. It translates to CASSHGLAGETQYF.

J is TRBJ1-2 and V is TRBV28; no firm D call. V was pared by 6 bases and J by 8 bases, with 10 bases between. CDR1 is MDHEN, CDR2 SYDVKM, per germline. This CDR3 has 11 residues. The CDR3, as DNA: TGTGCCAGCAGCCGGACTTGGGGCTACACCTTC. Its protein product is CASSRTWGYTF.

The chain uses TRBV19 and TRBJ2-1; 12 bases match TRBD2. Germline CDR1 LNHDA, CDR2 SQIVND (reference sequence). The CDR3 loop spans 15 amino acids. J gave up 4 bases and V 7 bases, and 5 bases lay outside the gene matches. CDR3 region: CASTELAGGYNEQFF. In nucleotides, the CDR3 is TGTGCCAGTACCGAACTAGCGGGAGGTTACAATGAGCAGTTCTTC.

The chain links TRBV5-5 to TRBJ2-7, with TRBD1 matching 9 bases. The germline CDR1 and CDR2 sequences are SGHKS and YYEKEE (reference sequence). The V segment lost 2 bases and the J segment 2 bases; nucleotides outside the gene matches: 2. The CDR3 length is 14 residues. CDR3 region: CASSFGDRAYEQYF. CDR3 coding DNA: TGTGCCAGCAGCTTTGGGGACAGGGCCTACGAGCAGTACTTC.

The V and J genes are TRBV5-3 and TRBJ2-2, with TRBD2 identical over 8 bases. TRBV5-3 is an open reading frame, and its role is uncertain. V gave up 5 bases and J gave up 5 bases; unmatched junction bases: 8. This CDR3 contains 15 residues. The CDR3 sequence is CARSPGTRMTGELFF. The CDR3 nucleotides are TGTGCCAGAAGTCCCGGGACTAGAATGACCGGGGAGCTGTTTTTT.

V gene TRBV7-3 combines with J gene TRBJ2-2, with D perhaps matching TRBD2 (5 bases). Trimming removed 5 bases from V and 8 bases from J, with 15 bases in between. The CDR3 extends over 14 amino acids. CDR1 SGHTA and CDR2 FQGTGA come from the germline V gene. This chain's CDR3 is CASSEQGGLGELFF. As DNA, the CDR3 is TGTGCCAGCAGCGAACAAGGAGGACTGGGGGAGCTGTTTTTT.

This clone was recorded only once. V and J are TRBV28 and TRBJ1-2; D is perhaps TRBD1 (6 bases). V was cut by 11 bases and J by 7 bases, with 11 bases left in between. The CDR3 consists of 10 residues. Germline loops: CDR1 MDHEN, CDR2 SYDVKM. CDR3 coding DNA: TGTGCCTCTGGGGGCGGTGGCTACACCTTC. Amino acid sequence: CASGGGGYTF.

The rearrangement links TRBV10-1 to TRBJ2-5; 8 nucleotides match TRBD2. This CDR3 is 15 amino acids long. V shed 1 base and J 4 bases; nucleotides not matched to a gene: 5. Germline values: CDR1 WNHNN, CDR2 SYGVQD (reference sequence). For the CDR3, the DNA is TGCGCCAGCAGTGAGTGTATCGGGAGGGGAGAGACCCAGTACTTC. It translates to CASSECIGRGETQYF.

About this clone itself: Other nucleotide sequences from this sample produce the same CDR3. The gene calls are TRBV11-2 and TRBJ1-1; no firm D call. Germline V gene data show CDR1 as SGHAT and CDR2 as FQNNGV. The CDR3 is 16 amino acids. Deletions cut 0 bases from V and 5 bases from J, with 16 bases between. CDR3 bases: TGTGCCAGCAGCTTAGATATCCCGGTCACGGGTACTGAAGCTTTCTTT. It is translated as CASSLDIPVTGTEAFF.

The chain couples TRBV27 to TRBJ2-3; TRBD1 matches at 8 bases. Trimming cost V 2 bases and J 2 bases; bases outside gene matches: 15. CDR1 and CDR2 from the germline V gene are MNHEY and SMNVEV (reference sequence). The CDR3 runs to 19 residues. CDR3 sequence reads: CASSLAGTGTSTVTDTQYF. The CDR3 DNA reads TGTGCCAGCAGTTTAGCCGGGACAGGCACATCAACCGTCACAGATACGCAGTATTTT.

This rearrangement joins TRBV6-5 to TRBJ2-1; 11 positions agree with TRBD2. J lost 10 bases, V lost 4 bases, and 6 bases had no gene match. Germline CDR1 is MNHEY and CDR2 is SVGAGI. The CDR3 has 14 amino acids. The CDR3 sequence is CASSSSGRWGEQFF. CDR3 nucleotide sequence: TGTGCCAGCAGTTCTAGCGGGAGGTGGGGGGAGCAGTTCTTC.

The gene calls are TRBV2 and TRBJ1-1, with 7 bases fitting TRBD1. V gave up 5 bases and J gave up 7 bases; unmatched junction bases: 7. The germline CDR1 and CDR2 sequences are SNHLY and FYNNEI. The CDR3 is 13 amino acids. The CDR3 DNA reads as TGTGCCAGCAGTATGAACAGGGGCGATGAAGCTTTCTTT. Its protein product is CASSMNRGDEAFF.

The chain joins TRBV29-1 to TRBJ2-1; TRBD1 matches at 7 bases. Germline V gives CDR1 SQVTM, CDR2 ANQGSEA. V shed 7 bases, J shed 7 bases, and the junction held 10 bases outside the gene matches. The CDR3 sequence is 13 residues long. For the CDR3, the DNA is TGCAGCGGGGGGCGACAGGGTAGGAATGAGCAGTTCTTC. This encodes CSGGRQGRNEQFF.

The chain is built from TRBV19 and TRBJ2-1; possibly TRBD2 for D (6 bases). The CDR3 sequence is 15 residues long. V lost 0 bases and J 3 bases, leaving 9 bases between the germline ends. Looked up from germline, CDR1 is LNHDA and CDR2 is SQIVND (reference sequence). CDR3 in DNA: TGTGCCAGTAGTATAGATCCCGGGAGCTACAATGAGCAGTTCTTC. As protein: CASSIDPGSYNEQFF.

V is TRBV14 and J is TRBJ2-1, with TRBD2 as a possible D gene (5 bases). The CDR3 extends over 11 amino acids. CDR1 is SGHDN, CDR2 FVKESK, per germline. The ends were cut back, 1 base at V and 11 bases at J, with 6 bases in the middle. This CDR3 is CASSQAGKQFF. The CDR3 coding sequence is TGTGCCAGCAGCCAAGCGGGGAAGCAGTTCTTC.